This paragraph reports one T cell receptor beta chain. Its antigen is currently unknown. This sample stems from a study of identical twins. General study points: Zero-insertion analyses might be partly confounded by invariant T cells like MAIT and iNKT. Out-of-frame alpha sequences common to twins exhibited an excess of low generation probability. A lower insertion count was a feature of abundant cord blood beta clonotypes, with no such feature in memory repertoires.

TCRdb passed the 5' RACE reads through MiXCR, listing each CDR3 protein once. The sample shows about 570,000 distinct CDR3 sequences, approximately 10% of them seen only once. The germline V gene has CDR1 LGHNA and CDR2 YSLEER. The CDR3 has 17 amino acids. The junction had 8 bases not matched to a gene; V was cut back by 0 bases and J by 3 bases. A further study also used this sample, focusing on yellow fever vaccine responses in identical twins. That paper states: Twin vaccine T cell responses reportedly seemed partly convergent, partly personalized.

What was sequenced was PBMCs. V gene TRBV4-3 combines with J gene TRBJ2-1, with 7 bases identical to TRBD2. The TCR sequence derives from a woman aged 18-35 years in good health. The DNA for the CDR3 is TGCGCCAGCAGCCAAGATTGGGGCGGGAGTATCTACAATGAGCAGTTCTTC. Translating it yields CASSQDWGGSIYNEQFF.